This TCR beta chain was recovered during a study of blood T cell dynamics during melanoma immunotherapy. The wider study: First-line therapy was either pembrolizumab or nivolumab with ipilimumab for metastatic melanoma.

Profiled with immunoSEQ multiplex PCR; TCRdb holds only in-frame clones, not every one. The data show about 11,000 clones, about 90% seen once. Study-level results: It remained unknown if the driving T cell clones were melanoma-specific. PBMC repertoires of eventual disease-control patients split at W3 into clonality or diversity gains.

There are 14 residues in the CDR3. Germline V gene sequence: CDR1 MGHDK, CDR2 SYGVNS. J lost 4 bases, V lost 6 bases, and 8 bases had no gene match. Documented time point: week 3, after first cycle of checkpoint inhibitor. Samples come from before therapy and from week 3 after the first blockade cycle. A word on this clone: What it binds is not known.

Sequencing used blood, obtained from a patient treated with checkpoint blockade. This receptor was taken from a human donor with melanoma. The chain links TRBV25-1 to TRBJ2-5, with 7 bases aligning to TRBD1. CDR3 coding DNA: TGTGCCAGCAGGCTACAGGGGTCGGGAGAGACCCAGTACTTC. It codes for CASRLQGSGETQYF.